The rows below give T cell receptor beta chains drawn from one sample of a study of cytomegalovirus exposure and HLA in healthy donors. Produced via immunoSEQ multiplex PCR; TCRdb's table is partial and in-frame only. The table records approximately 97,000 clones, approximately 95% of them present only once. The source material was PBMCs. The receptors derive from a young woman in good health and CMV-seronegative. Both conserved end residues are part of each CDR3. The D gene is left open where the match is weak. Only part of the rows carry a size: once, few, many, or a class if the clone is expanded.

D: .; J: TRBJ1-2; length: 15; V: TRBV11-2; size: .; CDR3: CASSLPRRRLGGYTF; DNA: TGTGCCAGCAGCTTACCGCGCAGGCGCCTCGGAGGCTACACCTTC
D: .; J: TRBJ1-1; length: 14; V: TRBV5-6; size: .; CDR3: CASSWGPTNTEAFF; DNA: TGTGCCAGCAGCTGGGGCCCTACGAACACTGAAGCTTTCTTT
D: TRBD1; J: TRBJ1-1; length: 16; V: TRBV28; size: .; CDR3: CASSSTGGPEGTEAFF; DNA: TGTGCCAGCAGTTCCACAGGGGGCCCCGAGGGCACTGAAGCTTTCTTT
D: .; J: TRBJ2-5; length: 14; V: TRBV18; size: .; CDR3: CASSPVQGQETQYF; DNA: TGTGCCAGCTCACCTGTGCAGGGGCAAGAGACCCAGTACTTC
D: .; J: TRBJ1-1; length: 14; V: TRBV19; size: .; CDR3: CASSSGGWSTEAFF; DNA: TGTGCCAGTAGTAGCGGCGGTTGGAGCACTGAAGCTTTCTTT
D: .; J: TRBJ2-7; length: 13; V: TRBV7-8; size: .; CDR3: CASSLAVGYEQYF; DNA: TGTGCCAGCAGCTTAGCCGTCGGCTACGAGCAGTACTTC
D: .; J: TRBJ2-3; length: 15; V: TRBV14; size: .; CDR3: CASSQLGSHTDTQYF; DNA: TGTGCCAGCAGCCAATTGGGCTCCCACACAGATACGCAGTATTTT
D: .; J: TRBJ2-4; length: 11; V: TRBV10-2; size: .; CDR3: CASGPPVTQYF; DNA: TGCGCCAGCGGCCCCCCCGTAACTCAGTACTTC
D: TRBD1; J: TRBJ1-2; length: 14; V: TRBV6-1; size: .; CDR3: CASSEGTGELGYTF; DNA: TGTGCCAGCAGTGAAGGGACAGGGGAATTGGGCTACACCTTC
D: .; J: TRBJ2-2; length: 16; V: TRBV30; size: .; CDR3: CAWSVLEGRDTGELFF; DNA: TGTGCCTGGAGTGTACTTGAAGGGCGGGACACCGGGGAGCTGTTTTTT
D: TRBD2; J: TRBJ2-7; length: 14; V: TRBV27; size: .; CDR3: CASSHGTSGYEQYF; DNA: TGTGCCAGCAGTCATGGGACTAGCGGCTACGAGCAGTACTTC
D: .; J: TRBJ2-7; length: 14; V: TRBV7-9; size: .; CDR3: CASSLGGISYEQYF; DNA: TGTGCCAGCAGCTTAGGCGGTATCTCCTACGAGCAGTACTTC
D: TRBD1; J: TRBJ2-7; length: 14; V: TRBV7-8; size: .; CDR3: CASSSTGPPYEQYF; DNA: TGTGCCAGCAGCTCGACAGGGCCCCCCTACGAGCAGTACTTC
D: .; J: TRBJ2-3; length: 14; V: TRBV5-1; size: .; CDR3: CASSLGLFTDTQYF; DNA: TGCGCCAGCAGCTTGGGACTATTCACAGATACGCAGTATTTT
D: .; J: TRBJ2-2; length: 15; V: TRBV4-1; size: .; CDR3: CASSQGALAPGELFF; DNA: TGCGCCAGCAGCCAAGGTGCGCTAGCTCCCGGGGAGCTGTTTTTT
D: .; J: TRBJ1-5; length: 15; V: TRBV19; size: .; CDR3: CASVIGVRGNQPQHF; DNA: TGTGCCAGCGTAATAGGGGTCAGGGGCAATCAGCCCCAGCATTTT
D: .; J: TRBJ2-5; length: 13; V: TRBV9; size: .; CDR3: CASSVAGEETQYF; DNA: TGTGCCAGCAGCGTAGCGGGTGAAGAGACCCAGTACTTC
D: TRBD2; J: TRBJ2-3; length: 15; V: TRBV5-1; size: once; CDR3: CASREGLAGVDTQYF; DNA: TGCGCCAGCAGAGAGGGACTAGCGGGAGTAGATACGCAGTATTTT
D: .; J: TRBJ2-2; length: 14; V: TRBV7-2; size: .; CDR3: CASSLEGLTGELFF; DNA: TGTGCCAGCAGCTTAGAGGGACTCACCGGGGAGCTGTTTTTT
D: .; J: TRBJ2-2; length: 12; V: TRBV7-3; size: few; CDR3: CASSSRTGELFF; DNA: TGTGCCAGCAGCTCCCGGACCGGGGAGCTGTTTTTT
D: TRBD1; J: TRBJ1-2; length: 14; V: TRBV10-3; size: once; CDR3: CATGTGGVNYGYTF; DNA: TGTGCCACCGGAACAGGGGGAGTTAACTATGGCTACACCTTC
D: TRBD1; J: TRBJ2-7; length: 14; V: TRBV6-5; size: .; CDR3: CASSYTLDRAEQYF; DNA: TGTGCCAGCAGTTACACGCTGGACAGGGCAGAGCAGTACTTC
D: TRBD1; J: TRBJ2-1; length: 15; V: TRBV5-1; size: .; CDR3: CASSPRDRRNNEQFF; DNA: TGCGCCAGCAGCCCCCGGGACAGGCGAAACAATGAGCAGTTCTTC
D: TRBD1; J: TRBJ1-2; length: 14; V: TRBV30; size: .; CDR3: CAGYQKDRLYGYTF; DNA: TGTGCCGGGTACCAGAAGGACAGGCTCTATGGCTACACCTTC
D: .; J: TRBJ2-2; length: 13; V: TRBV27; size: .; CDR3: CASSLSPTGELFF; DNA: TGTGCCAGCAGTTTATCCCCAACCGGGGAGCTGTTTTTT